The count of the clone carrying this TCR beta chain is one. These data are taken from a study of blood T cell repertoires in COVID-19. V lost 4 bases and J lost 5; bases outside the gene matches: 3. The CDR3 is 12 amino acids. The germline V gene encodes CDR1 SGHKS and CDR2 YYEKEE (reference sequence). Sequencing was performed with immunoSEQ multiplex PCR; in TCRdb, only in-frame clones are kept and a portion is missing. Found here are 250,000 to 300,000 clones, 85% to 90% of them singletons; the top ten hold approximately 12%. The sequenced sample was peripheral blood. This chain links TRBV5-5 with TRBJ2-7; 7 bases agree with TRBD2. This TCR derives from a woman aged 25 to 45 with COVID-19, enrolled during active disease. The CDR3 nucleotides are TGTGCCAGCAGCCCGGGGGGTAACGAGCAGTACTTC. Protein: CASSPGGNEQYF.